The entry below gives a single TCR beta chain sequence along with its context. The antigen is unknown. The sample is drawn from a study of cytomegalovirus exposure and HLA in healthy donors. The PCR had 60 Vbeta and 13 Jbeta primers. The repertoire was sequenced with immunoSEQ multiplex PCR; TCRdb's copy has only in-frame clones and lacks some. The sample yields more than 150,000 clones, over 65% seen once. Study-level results: In a later analysis, donors in an Asian-associated ancestry cluster reportedly had fewer N-insertions in productive TCRs than the cohort mean.

Germline values: CDR1 SGHNT, CDR2 YENEEA. The CDR3 has 15 residues. Losses at the gene ends were 4 bases for V and 4 bases for J; bases not matched to a gene: 8. The genes are TRBV11-3 and TRBJ2-5, with 8 bases that match TRBD2. This receptor was obtained from a man younger than 35 in good health and CMV-seronegative. The material sequenced was PBMCs. The CDR3: CASSSEGLAGETQYF. The CDR3 region has the DNA TGTGCCAGCAGCTCAGAAGGCCTAGCGGGAGAGACCCAGTACTTC.